A selection of T cell receptor beta chains follows, all from one sample in a study of blood T cell repertoires in COVID-19. Here immunoSEQ multiplex PCR was the method, and the copy in TCRdb shows in-frame clones only, minus some. The sample has 28,000 or so clones, roughly 84% seen once. The sequencing input was peripheral blood. Receptors were obtained from a human donor in a cohort sampled during active COVID-19. The CDR3 runs from the conserved cysteine through the conserved F or W. The D gene is left open where the match is weak. Size values are once, few and many counts, or a class for expanded clones, and some rows have none.

>TRBV2|.|TRBJ1-1|once
CASSVESMNTEAFF
TGTGCCAGCAGTGTCGAGAGCATGAACACTGAAGCTTTCTTT
>TRBV30|TRBD1|TRBJ1-2|.
CAWSTGTGGYGYTF
TGTGCCTGGAGTACCGGGACAGGGGGATATGGCTACACCTTC
>TRBV11-2|TRBD1|TRBJ1-2|.
CASSLEWQGGNYGYTF
TGTGCCAGCAGCTTAGAATGGCAGGGGGGTAACTATGGCTACACCTTC
>TRBV29-1|TRBD2|TRBJ2-3|.
CSVTSGRGDTQYF
TGCAGCGTTACTAGCGGGAGAGGAGATACGCAGTATTTT
>TRBV7-6|.|TRBJ2-3|.
CASSSTATPPVTQYF
TGTGCCAGCAGCTCAACCGCGACACCGCCCGTTACGCAGTATTTT
>TRBV13|TRBD2|TRBJ2-5|.
CASSPRGLVGQETQYF
TGTGCCAGCAGCCCAAGAGGACTAGTGGGTCAAGAGACCCAGTACTTC
>TRBV11-3|.|TRBJ2-3|.
CASSLAAGTDTQYF
TGTGCCAGCAGCTTAGCGGCGGGCACAGATACGCAGTATTTT
>TRBV7-9|TRBD1|TRBJ2-7|few
CASSNQTHRDRAYEQYF
TGTGCCAGCAGCAACCAAACCCACCGGGACAGGGCCTACGAGCAGTACTTC
>TRBV19|.|TRBJ2-1|.
CASSISGGSSYNEQFF
TGTGCCAGTAGTATCTCCGGTGGGAGCTCCTACAATGAGCAGTTCTTC
>TRBV30|TRBD1|TRBJ1-1|.
CAWNGDRNTEAFF
TGTGCCTGGAACGGGGACAGAAACACTGAAGCTTTCTTT
>TRBV9|.|TRBJ2-7|.
CASSQTGGPYEQYF
TGTGCCAGCAGCCAAACGGGGGGCCCCTACGAGCAGTACTTC
>TRBV29-1|TRBD1|TRBJ1-1|.
CSAGQGWVVANTEAFF
TGCAGCGCAGGACAGGGTTGGGTAGTCGCGAACACTGAAGCTTTCTTT
>TRBV15|TRBD1|TRBJ2-1|.
CATSPGQGSYNEQFF
TGTGCCACCAGCCCCGGACAGGGATCCTACAATGAGCAGTTCTTC
>TRBV27|.|TRBJ2-1|.
CASSLDYPAYNEQFF
TGTGCCAGCAGTTTAGACTACCCCGCCTACAATGAGCAGTTCTTC
>TRBV19|.|TRBJ2-1|.
CASSIDGTPRAEQFF
TGTGCCAGTAGTATAGATGGTACCCCCAGGGCTGAGCAGTTCTTC
>TRBV24-1|.|TRBJ2-7|.
CATSDPSAGGYEQYF
TGTGCCACCAGTGATCCCTCCGCCGGAGGTTACGAGCAGTACTTC
>TRBV5-1|TRBD1|TRBJ2-5|.
CASGPRQGGVQETQYF
TGCGCCAGCGGCCCCCGACAGGGGGGCGTACAAGAGACCCAGTACTTC
>TRBV7-9|TRBD1|TRBJ1-4|.
CASSPGQGNEKLFF
TGTGCCAGCAGCCCGGGACAGGGGAATGAAAAACTGTTTTTT
>TRBV9|TRBD1|TRBJ1-2|.
CASSVEQGARGGYTF
TGTGCCAGCAGCGTAGAGCAGGGGGCGAGGGGTGGCTACACCTTC
>TRBV19|.|TRBJ2-5|.
CASSMPYIEGQETQYF
TGTGCCAGTAGTATGCCTTACATTGAGGGACAAGAGACCCAGTACTTC
>TRBV28|.|TRBJ2-5|.
CASSPRSGRRGETQYF
TGTGCCAGCAGTCCCCGTAGTGGGAGGAGGGGAGAGACCCAGTACTTC
>TRBV14|.|TRBJ2-1|.
CASSHLSGVTHSNEQFF
TGTGCCAGCAGCCATCTCTCAGGGGTGACACACTCGAATGAGCAGTTCTTC
>TRBV5-8|.|TRBJ2-3|.
CASSLGRLSTDTQYF
TGTGCCAGCAGCTTAGGCAGGCTTTCCACAGATACGCAGTATTTT
>TRBV11-2|TRBD2|TRBJ2-5|.
CASSLVGRTSRKETQYF
TGTGCCAGCAGCTTAGTGGGCCGGACTAGCAGGAAAGAGACCCAGTACTTC
>TRBV7-9|TRBD2|TRBJ2-1|.
CASSVAGDGYNEQFF
TGTGCCAGCAGCGTAGCGGGAGATGGCTACAATGAGCAGTTCTTC
>TRBV5-1|TRBD1|TRBJ1-2|.
CASSLEGQGGIGYTF
TGCGCCAGCAGCTTGGAGGGACAGGGGGGAATCGGCTACACCTTC
>TRBV19|TRBD1|TRBJ2-7|.
CASRPSTGGESYEQYF
TGTGCCAGCAGACCCTCAACAGGGGGCGAGTCCTACGAGCAGTACTTC
>TRBV11-2|TRBD2|TRBJ2-1|.
CASSLALAGVGEQFF
TGTGCCAGCAGCTTAGCTCTAGCGGGAGTAGGAGAGCAGTTCTTC
>TRBV11-2|.|TRBJ2-1|.
CASSPRREQFF
TGTGCCAGCAGCCCTAGGCGCGAGCAGTTCTTC
>TRBV30|.|TRBJ1-5|.
CAWSRGGGNQPQHF
TGTGCCTGGAGTCGGGGTGGCGGCAATCAGCCCCAGCATTTT
>TRBV27|TRBD2|TRBJ2-1|.
CASSLRRLAGYNEQFF
TGTGCCAGTTCTCTAAGGAGGCTAGCGGGTTACAATGAGCAGTTCTTC
>TRBV10-3|.|TRBJ1-2|once
CAISDLRREENYGYTF
TGTGCCATCAGTGACTTACGTCGGGAGGAAAACTATGGCTACACCTTC
>TRBV29-1|.|TRBJ2-3|few
CSVESSGSTDTQYF
TGCAGCGTTGAATCCAGCGGGAGCACAGATACGCAGTATTTT
>TRBV28|.|TRBJ2-5|.
CASSTNRVGRKTQYF
TGTGCCAGCAGTACAAACAGGGTGGGTAGAAAGACCCAGTACTTC
>TRBV14|TRBD2|TRBJ2-7|once
CASSQVTSGAEQYF
TGTGCCAGCAGCCAAGTAACTAGCGGGGCTGAGCAGTACTTC
>TRBV6-5|.|TRBJ2-7|.
CASSYIPGSQNEQYF
TGTGCCAGCAGTTACATCCCCGGGAGCCAAAACGAGCAGTACTTC
>TRBV19|.|TRBJ1-3|large
CASSIDLPSHSGNTIYF
TGTGCCAGTAGTATAGATCTACCCTCTCACTCTGGAAACACCATATATTTT
>TRBV19|TRBD1|TRBJ2-2|once
CASRDRIANTGELFF
TGTGCCAGTAGGGACAGGATCGCGAACACCGGGGAGCTGTTTTTT
>TRBV27|TRBD2|TRBJ2-1|.
CASSFSSGKYNEQFF
TGTGCCAGCAGTTTCTCTAGCGGGAAGTACAATGAGCAGTTCTTC
>TRBV5-1|TRBD2|TRBJ2-1|.
CASNRVLAGGSEDEQFF
TGCGCCAGCAACCGGGTACTAGCGGGGGGTAGCGAGGATGAGCAGTTCTTC
>TRBV15|TRBD1|TRBJ2-1|.
CATSRQGEGYNEQFF
TGTGCCACCAGCCGACAGGGGGAGGGCTACAATGAGCAGTTCTTC
>TRBV18|.|TRBJ1-6|few
CASSPASGNSPLHF
TGTGCCAGCTCACCTGCGTCGGGTAATTCACCCCTCCACTTT
>TRBV19|TRBD1|TRBJ1-1|.
CASSITGGSGGTEAFF
TGTGCCAGTAGTATCACAGGGGGCTCCGGTGGCACTGAAGCTTTCTTT
>TRBV10-3|.|TRBJ2-7|.
CAISGQDSEQYF
TGTGCCATCAGTGGACAGGACAGCGAGCAGTACTTC
>TRBV6-6|TRBD2|TRBJ2-1|.
CASSYGLAGYNEQFF
TGTGCCAGCAGTTACGGACTAGCGGGGTACAATGAGCAGTTCTTC